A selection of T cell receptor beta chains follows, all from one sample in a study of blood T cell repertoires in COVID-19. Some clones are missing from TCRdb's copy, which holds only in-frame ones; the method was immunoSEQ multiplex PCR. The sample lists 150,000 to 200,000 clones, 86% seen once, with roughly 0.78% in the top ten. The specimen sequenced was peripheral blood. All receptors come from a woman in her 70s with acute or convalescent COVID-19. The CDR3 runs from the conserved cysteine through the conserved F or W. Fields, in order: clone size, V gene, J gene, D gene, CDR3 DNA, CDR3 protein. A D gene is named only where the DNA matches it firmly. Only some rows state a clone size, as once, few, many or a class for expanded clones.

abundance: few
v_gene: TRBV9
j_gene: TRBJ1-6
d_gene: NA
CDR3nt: TGTGCCAGCAGCGTAGAACAGCCCAATTCACCCCTCCACTTT
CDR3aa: CASSVEQPNSPLHF

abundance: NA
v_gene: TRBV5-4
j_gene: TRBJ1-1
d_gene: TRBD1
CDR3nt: TGTGCCAGCAGCTTTCCAGGGGGCACTGAAGCTTTCTTT
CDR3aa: CASSFPGGTEAFF

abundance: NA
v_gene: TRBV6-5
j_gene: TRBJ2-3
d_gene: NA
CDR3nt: TGTGCCTGCGGGGCAGGGATGACAGATACGCAGTATTTT
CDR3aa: CACGAGMTDTQYF

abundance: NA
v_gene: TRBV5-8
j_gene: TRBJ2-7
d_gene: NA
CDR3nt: TGTGCCAGCAGCCCCGCCTACGAGCAGTACTTC
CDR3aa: CASSPAYEQYF

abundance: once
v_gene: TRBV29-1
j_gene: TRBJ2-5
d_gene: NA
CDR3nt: TGCAGCGCTACGACTACCCAAGAGACCCAGTACTTC
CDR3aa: CSATTTQETQYF

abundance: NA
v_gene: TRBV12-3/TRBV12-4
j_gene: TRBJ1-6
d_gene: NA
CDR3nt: TGTGCCAGCAGCGTATCCCACAGCTCACCCCTCCACTTT
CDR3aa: CASSVSHSSPLHF

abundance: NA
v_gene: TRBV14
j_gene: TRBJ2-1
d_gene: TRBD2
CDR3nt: TGTGCCAGCAGCCACCCGAGGGGTCTAGCGGGAGGGCCGCGAATATATGAGCAGTTCTTC
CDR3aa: CASSHPRGLAGGPRIYEQFF

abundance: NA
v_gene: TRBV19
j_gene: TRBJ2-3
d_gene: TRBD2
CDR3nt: TGTGCCAGTAGTATGGGAGAGACTAGCGGGAGGACGCAGTATTTT
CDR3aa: CASSMGETSGRTQYF

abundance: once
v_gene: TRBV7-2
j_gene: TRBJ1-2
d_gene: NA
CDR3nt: TGTGCCAGCAGCTTAGTAGTGGGTCCCCTAGAGGAATATGGCTACACCTTC
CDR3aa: CASSLVVGPLEEYGYTF

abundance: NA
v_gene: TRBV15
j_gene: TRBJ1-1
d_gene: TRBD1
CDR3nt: TGTGCCACCAGCAGACGGACAGGGGCAGACACTGAAGCTTTCTTT
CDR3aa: CATSRRTGADTEAFF

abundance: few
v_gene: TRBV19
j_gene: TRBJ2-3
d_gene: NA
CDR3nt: TGTGCCAGTAGTTGGACAATCACAGATACGCAGTATTTT
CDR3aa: CASSWTITDTQYF

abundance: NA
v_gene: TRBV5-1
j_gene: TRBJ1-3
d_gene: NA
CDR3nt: TGCGCCAGCAGCTTGGCCGAGGGGGCTGGAAACACCATATATTTT
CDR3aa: CASSLAEGAGNTIYF

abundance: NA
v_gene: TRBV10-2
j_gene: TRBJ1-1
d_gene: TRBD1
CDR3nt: TGCGCCAGCAGTGCGGGACAGCAGAACACTGAAGCTTTCTTT
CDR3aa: CASSAGQQNTEAFF

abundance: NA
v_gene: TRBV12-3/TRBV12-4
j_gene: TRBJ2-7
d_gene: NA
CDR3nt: TGTGCCAGCAGTTTAACAGGGACGTACGAGCAGTACTTC
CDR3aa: CASSLTGTYEQYF

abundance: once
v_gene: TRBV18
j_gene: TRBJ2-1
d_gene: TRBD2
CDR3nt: TGTGCCAGCTCACCAAAGCGAACTAGCGGGTTTCGATCCAATGAGCAGTTCTTC
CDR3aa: CASSPKRTSGFRSNEQFF

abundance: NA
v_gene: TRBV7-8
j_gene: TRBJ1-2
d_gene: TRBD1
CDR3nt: TGTGCCAGCAGCCTCCAGGGGGAAGGCTACACCTTC
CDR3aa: CASSLQGEGYTF

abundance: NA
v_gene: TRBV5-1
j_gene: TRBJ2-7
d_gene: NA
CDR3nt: TGCGCCAGCAGCGTCAGGGGCGAGCAGTACTTC
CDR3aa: CASSVRGEQYF

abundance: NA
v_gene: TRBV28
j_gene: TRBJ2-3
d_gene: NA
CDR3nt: TGTGCCAGCAGTCGGCGGGGCAGGAGGGCCACAGATACGCAGTATTTT
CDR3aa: CASSRRGRRATDTQYF

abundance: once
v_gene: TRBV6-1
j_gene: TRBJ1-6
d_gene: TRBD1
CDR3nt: TGTGCCAGCAGTGACGGGACAGGGGGTTCACCCCTCCACTTT
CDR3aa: CASSDGTGGSPLHF

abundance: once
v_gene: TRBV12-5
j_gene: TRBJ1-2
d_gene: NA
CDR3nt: TGTGCTAGTGGTTTCGGAGGACAGTTCGGCTACACCTTC
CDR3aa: CASGFGGQFGYTF

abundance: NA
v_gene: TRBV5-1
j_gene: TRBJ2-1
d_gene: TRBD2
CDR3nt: TGCGCCAGCAGCACCCGGGGACTAGCGGGAGGAGGGCTTGAGCAGTTCTTC
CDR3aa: CASSTRGLAGGGLEQFF

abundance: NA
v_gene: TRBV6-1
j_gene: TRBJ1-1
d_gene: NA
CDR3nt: TGTGCCAGCAGTTCCAGGGGGAACACTGAAGCTTTCTTT
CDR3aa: CASSSRGNTEAFF

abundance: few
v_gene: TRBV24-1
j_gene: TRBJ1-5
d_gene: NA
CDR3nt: TGTGCCACCAGTGACCCCCGGAGAGGGCTCGGCGGGCCCCAGCATTTT
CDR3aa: CATSDPRRGLGGPQHF

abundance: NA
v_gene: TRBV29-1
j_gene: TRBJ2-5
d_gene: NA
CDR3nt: TGCAGCGCCTACAGGGACCAAGAGACCCAGTACTTC
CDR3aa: CSAYRDQETQYF

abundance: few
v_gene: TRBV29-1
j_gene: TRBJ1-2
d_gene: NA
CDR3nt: TGCAGCGTTGAAGATAACCGGGGATATGGCTACACCTTC
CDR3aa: CSVEDNRGYGYTF

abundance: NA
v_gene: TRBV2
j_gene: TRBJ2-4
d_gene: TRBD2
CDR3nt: TGTGCCAGCAGTGGGACTAGCACGCAGTACTTC
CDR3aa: CASSGTSTQYF

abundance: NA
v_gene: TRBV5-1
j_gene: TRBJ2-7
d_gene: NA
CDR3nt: TGCGCCAGCAGCTTGTATACGGGAGCCACCTACGAGCAGTACTTC
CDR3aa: CASSLYTGATYEQYF

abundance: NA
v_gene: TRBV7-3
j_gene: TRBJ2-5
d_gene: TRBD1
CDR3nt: TGTGCCAGCAGCCCCGGACAGGGAGGTCTCCAGTACTTC
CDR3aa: CASSPGQGGLQYF

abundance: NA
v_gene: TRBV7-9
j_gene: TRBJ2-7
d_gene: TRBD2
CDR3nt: TGTGCCAGCAGCTTCACTAGCGGCCTCCTTGACGAGCAGTACTTC
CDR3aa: CASSFTSGLLDEQYF

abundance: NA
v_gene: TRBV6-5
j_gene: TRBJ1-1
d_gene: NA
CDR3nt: TGTGCCAGCAGTTACAGGGGTAACACTGAAGCTTTCTTT
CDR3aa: CASSYRGNTEAFF

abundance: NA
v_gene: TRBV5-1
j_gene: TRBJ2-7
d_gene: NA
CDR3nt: TGCGCCAGCAGAGGGACACCCTCCTACGAGCAGTACTTC
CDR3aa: CASRGTPSYEQYF

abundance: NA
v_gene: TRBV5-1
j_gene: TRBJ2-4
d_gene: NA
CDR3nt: TGCGCCAGCAGCTTGAGGGGGAGCAAAAACATTCAGTACTTC
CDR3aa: CASSLRGSKNIQYF

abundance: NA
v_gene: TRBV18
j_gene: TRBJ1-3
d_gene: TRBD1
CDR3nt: TGTGCCAGCTCACCCAAGGCACAGGGGATGGCTGGAAACACCATATATTTT
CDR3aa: CASSPKAQGMAGNTIYF

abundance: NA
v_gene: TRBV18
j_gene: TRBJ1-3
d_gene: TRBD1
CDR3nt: TGTGCCAGCTCACTAGGGACAGACTCTGGAAACACCATATATTTT
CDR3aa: CASSLGTDSGNTIYF

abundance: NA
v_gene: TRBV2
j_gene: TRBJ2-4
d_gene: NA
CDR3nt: TGTGCCAGCAGTGACGTGACAGCGAAAAACATTCAGTACTTC
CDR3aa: CASSDVTAKNIQYF

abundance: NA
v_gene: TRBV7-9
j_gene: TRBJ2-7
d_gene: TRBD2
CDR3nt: TGTGCCAGCACGCGGGGGGCCCAGTCCTACGAGCAGTACTTC
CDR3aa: CASTRGAQSYEQYF

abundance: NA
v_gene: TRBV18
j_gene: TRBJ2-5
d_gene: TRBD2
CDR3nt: TGTGCCAGCTCACCGCGCGGGACTAGAAGGGAGACCCAGTACTTC
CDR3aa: CASSPRGTRRETQYF

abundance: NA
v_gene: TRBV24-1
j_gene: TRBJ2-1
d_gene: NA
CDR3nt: TGTGCCACCCAACATACCGGGTCCTATAGCGAGCAGTTCTTC
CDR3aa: CATQHTGSYSEQFF

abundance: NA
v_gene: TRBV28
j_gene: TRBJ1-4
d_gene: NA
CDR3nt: TGTGCCAGCAGTTTACAGGGTGGGGAAAAACTGTTTTTT
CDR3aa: CASSLQGGEKLFF

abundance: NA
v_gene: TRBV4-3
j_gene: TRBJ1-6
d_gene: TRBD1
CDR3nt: TGCGCCAGCAGCCCGAATTGGGACAGGGGGAATTCACCCCTCCACTTT
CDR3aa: CASSPNWDRGNSPLHF

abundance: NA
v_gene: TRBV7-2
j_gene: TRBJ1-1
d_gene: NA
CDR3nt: TGTGCCAGCAGCTCAGTCCCCTTCGGCGGAGCTTTCTTT
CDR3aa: CASSSVPFGGAFF

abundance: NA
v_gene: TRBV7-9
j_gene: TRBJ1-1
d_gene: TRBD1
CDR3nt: TGTGCCAGCAGCTTAGCTGGGACAGGGAACACTGAAGCTTTCTTT
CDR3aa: CASSLAGTGNTEAFF

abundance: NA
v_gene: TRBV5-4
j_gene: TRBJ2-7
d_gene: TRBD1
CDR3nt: TGTGCCAGCAGCTTCCACGGACAGGCCCCTCGCGAGCAGTACTTC
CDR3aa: CASSFHGQAPREQYF

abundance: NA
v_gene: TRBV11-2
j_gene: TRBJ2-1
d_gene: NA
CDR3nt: TGTGCCAGCAGACCAATAGCGTACTCCGACAATGAGCAGTTCTTC
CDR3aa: CASRPIAYSDNEQFF

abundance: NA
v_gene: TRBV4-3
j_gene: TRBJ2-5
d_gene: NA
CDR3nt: TGCGCCAGCAGCCAACTAGGAGGACGAGAGACCCAGTACTTC
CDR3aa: CASSQLGGRETQYF

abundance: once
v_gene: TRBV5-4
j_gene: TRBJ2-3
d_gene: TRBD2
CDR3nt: TGTGCCAGCAGCCTTCGGACTAGCGGTTTCACAGATACGCAGTATTTT
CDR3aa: CASSLRTSGFTDTQYF

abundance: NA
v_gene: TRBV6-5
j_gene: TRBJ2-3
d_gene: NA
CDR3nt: TGTGCCAGCAGGGCCACAGATACGCAGTATTTT
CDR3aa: CASRATDTQYF

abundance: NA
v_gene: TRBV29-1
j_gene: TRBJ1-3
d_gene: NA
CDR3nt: TGCAGCGCTACAGGTGGTGGAAACACCATATATTTT
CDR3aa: CSATGGGNTIYF

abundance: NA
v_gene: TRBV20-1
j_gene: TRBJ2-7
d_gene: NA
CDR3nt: TGCAGTGCTAGTTACGGTGTTCGCGAGCAGTACTTC
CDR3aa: CSASYGVREQYF

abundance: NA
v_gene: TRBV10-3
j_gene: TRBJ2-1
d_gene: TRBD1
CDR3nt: TGTGCCATCAGTGAGTCAAAACAGGGGAACTCCTACAATGAGCAGTTCTTC
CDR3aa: CAISESKQGNSYNEQFF

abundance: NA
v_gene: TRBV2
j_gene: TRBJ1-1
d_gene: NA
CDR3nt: TGTGCCAGCAGTGGAGGTCGGGGACACCGGGTCGCGGCTGAAGCTTTCTTT
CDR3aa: CASSGGRGHRVAAEAFF

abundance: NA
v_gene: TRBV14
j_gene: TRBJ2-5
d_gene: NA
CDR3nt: TGTGCCAGCAGCCAAGATCGGGGGGCATTCGAGACCCAGTACTTC
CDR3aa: CASSQDRGAFETQYF

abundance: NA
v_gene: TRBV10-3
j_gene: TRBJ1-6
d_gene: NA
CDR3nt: TGTGCCATCAGTGATGGACAGAGCAATTCACCCCTCCACTTT
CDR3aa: CAISDGQSNSPLHF

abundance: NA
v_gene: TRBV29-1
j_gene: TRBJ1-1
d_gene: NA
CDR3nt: TGCAGCGCCGACAGGCAGGGGACTGAAGCTTTCTTT
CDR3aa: CSADRQGTEAFF